Each of the 14 T cell receptor beta chains below was sequenced from the same sample in a study of identical twins. TCRdb reanalysed the 5' RACE reads using MiXCR and keeps one entry per CDR3 protein. The sample holds about 890,000 distinct CDR3 sequences; roughly an eighth are singletons and the top ten take around 1.5%. These records were also assigned to another study, of yellow fever vaccine responses in identical twins.

The sequenced sample consisted of PBMCs. These receptors all come from a young woman in good health.

CDR3 protein: CSVESRGYEQYF. In nucleotides, the CDR3 is TGCAGCGTTGAGAGCAGGGGCTACGAGCAGTACTTC. The V gene is TRBV29-1, the J gene TRBJ2-7, with D tentatively TRBD1 (6 bases). Trimming left V 3 bases short and J 3 bases short, with 9 bases between. Germline loops: CDR1 SQVTM, CDR2 ANQGSEA. The CDR3 spans 12 residues.

This clonotype turned up a few times. The chain has TRBV6-1 and TRBJ2-1; TRBD1 agrees at 7 bases. Germline loops: CDR1 MNHNS, CDR2 SASEGT. This CDR3 region has 15 residues. V shed 6 bases and J 3 bases; nucleotides not matched to a gene: 8. The CDR3 coding sequence is TGTGCCAGCAGAACACAGGGGCAGCGCTACAATGAGCAGTTCTTC. It encodes CASRTQGQRYNEQFF.

The genes are TRBV28 and TRBJ2-1, with 9 nucleotides matching TRBD2. Germline trimming cut 2 bases from V and 9 bases from J; bases unmatched to any gene: 8. Germline CDR1 reads MDHEN; CDR2 reads SYDVKM. CDR3 size: 15 residues. Here the CDR3 DNA reads TGTGCCAGCAGTTTAATTAGCGGGAGCAGTGGTGAGCAGTTCTTC. Protein: CASSLISGSSGEQFF.

The gene calls are TRBV5-1 and TRBJ2-3; the D call may be TRBD1 or TRBD2 (6 bases each). Trimming removed 0 bases at V and 6 bases at J, with 17 bases between. From germline, CDR1 is SGHRS and CDR2 YFSETQ. The CDR3 extends over 16 amino acids. The CDR3 spells CASSLAGTGAGDTQYF. The CDR3 DNA sequence: TGCGCCAGCAGCTTGGCCGGGACGGGGGCCGGGGATACGCAGTATTTT.

The table lists this clonotype with many counts. The chain joins TRBV20-1 to TRBJ2-1; TRBD2 matches at 10 bases. Germline V CDR1 and CDR2: DFQATT, SNEGSKA (reference sequence). The V segment lost 0 bases and the J segment 3 bases; nucleotides outside the gene matches: 2. The CDR3 has 15 amino acids. DNA for the CDR3: TGCAGTGCTAGAGAGCTAGCGGGAGACTACAATGAGCAGTTCTTC. Translated, it gives CSARELAGDYNEQFF.

In this sample, this clonotype turned up many times. The chain recombines TRBV5-1 with TRBJ2-1; TRBD1 or TRBD2 may be the D gene (5 bases each). Germline V gene sequence: CDR1 SGHRS, CDR2 YFSETQ. This CDR3 has 13 amino acids. V was clipped by 0 bases and J by 7 bases, with 8 bases between them. CDR3 nucleotides: TGCGCCAGCAGCTTGGGGGACCAGAATGAGCAGTTCTTC. It is translated as CASSLGDQNEQFF.

This clonotype was counted between two and nine times. This chain uses TRBV25-1 with TRBJ2-3, with TRBD2 identical over 11 bases. Germline CDR1 MGHDK, CDR2 SYGVNS. The CDR3 is made up of 18 amino acids. V shed 4 bases, J shed 1 base, and the junction held 10 bases outside the gene matches. Here the CDR3 reads CASSVSPLTSGGTDTQYF. CDR3 bases: TGTGCCAGCAGTGTTTCCCCTTTGACTAGCGGGGGCACAGATACGCAGTATTTT.

The chain has TRBV15 and TRBJ2-1, with TRBD2 as a possible D gene (6 bases). CDR3 length: 16 residues. CDR1 is LNHNV, CDR2 YYDKDF, per germline (reference sequence). V shed 5 bases and J shed 5 bases, with 19 bases lying between them. CDR3 nucleotides: TGTGCCACCAGCCCCTCCGGGGGTCTACAGAACAATGAGCAGTTCTTC. It codes for CATSPSGGLQNNEQFF.

This clonotype has more than one count but fewer than ten. This sequence joins TRBV5-1 and TRBJ2-3, with TRBD1 matching 8 bases. With 0 bases clipped from V and 4 bases from J, the junction kept 13 bases outside the gene matches. There are 18 residues in the CDR3. Germline V gene sequence: CDR1 SGHRS, CDR2 YFSETQ. The CDR3 region is CASSLVPATGARSDTQYF. Here the CDR3 DNA reads TGCGCCAGCAGCTTGGTTCCGGCGACAGGGGCGCGCTCAGATACGCAGTATTTT. Full variable domain (remainder filled in from reference TRBV5-1 and TRBJ2-3): KAGVTQTPRYLIKTRGQQVTLSCSPISGHRSVSWYQQTPGQGLQFLFEYFSETQRNKGNFPGRFSGRQFSNSRSEMNVSTLELGDSALYLCASSLVPATGARSDTQYFGPGTRLTVL.

This clonotype came up a few times. J is TRBJ2-1 and V is TRBV7-9, with TRBD2 matching over 8 bases. With 6 bases clipped from V and 9 bases from J, the junction kept 13 bases outside the gene matches. The CDR3 extends over 15 amino acids. Germline V lookup: CDR1 SEHNR, CDR2 FQNEAQ (reference sequence). Here the CDR3 reads CASRAIAGSLREQFF. The CDR3 DNA follows: TGTGCCAGCAGAGCAATAGCGGGGAGTCTTCGTGAGCAGTTCTTC. Drawing the rest from reference TRBV7-9 and TRBJ2-1, the complete variable domain is DTGVSQNPRHKITKRGQNVTFRCDPISEHNRLYWYRQTLGQGPEFLTYFQNEAQLEKSRLLSDRFSAERPKGSFSTLEIQRTEQGDSAMYLCASRAIAGSLREQFFGPGTRLTVL.

This chain uses TRBV18 with TRBJ1-5; maybe TRBD1 (5 bases). In germline, CDR1 is KGHSH, CDR2 LQKENI. Trimming pared 4 bases from V and 3 bases from J, leaving 13 bases between. The length of the CDR3 is 15 residues. The CDR3 sequence is CASSRVGANNQPQHF. The DNA for the CDR3 is TGTGCCAGCTCACGGGTAGGGGCTAACAATCAGCCCCAGCATTTT.

The chain carries TRBV18 and TRBJ2-5; D unclear. The CDR3 length is 14 residues. Between the trimmed V and J ends, which lost 3 bases and 5 bases, there was a span of 13 bases. Germline assignment: CDR1 KGHSH and CDR2 LQKENI. CDR3 in DNA: TGTGCCAGCTCACCGGGCCAGGATGGGGAGACCCAGTACTTC. Amino acid sequence: CASSPGQDGETQYF.

The J gene is TRBJ1-1, the V gene TRBV3-1, with D possibly being TRBD1 (5 bases). The V gene's germline CDR1 is LGHDT and CDR2 YNNKEL (reference sequence). The germline V and J ends were trimmed by 0 bases and 5 bases, with 10 bases remaining between them. The CDR3 is 14 residues long. The chain's CDR3 is CASSQEQAGTEAFF. DNA for the CDR3: TGTGCCAGCAGCCAAGAACAGGCAGGGACTGAAGCTTTCTTT.

This rearrangement joins TRBV20-1 to TRBJ1-5; maybe TRBD1 (5 bases). The germline gives CDR1 DFQATT, CDR2 SNEGSKA (reference sequence). This CDR3 is 13 amino acids long. V was cut by 1 base and J by 7 bases, with 11 bases left in between. The CDR3 DNA sequence: TGCAGTGCTAGAGCCAGGGCCGCGCAGCCCCAGCATTTT. Its translation is CSARARAAQPQHF.